The 11 T cell receptor beta chains listed next were all sequenced from one sample in a study of cytomegalovirus exposure and HLA in healthy donors. Clones were sequenced by immunoSEQ multiplex PCR, and TCRdb holds only the in-frame ones, with some missing. The sample gives about 120,000 clones, under 90% of which show up once; 1.5% to 2% is in the top ten. Sequenced input: PBMCs. These receptors were collected from a woman between 18 and 29 years old in good health and CMV-seronegative.

The chain carries TRBV28 and TRBJ2-7; 7 bases line up with TRBD1. The ends lost 8 bases at V and 4 bases at J; junction bases unmatched: 8. Germline V gene sequence: CDR1 MDHEN, CDR2 SYDVKM. The CDR3 has 13 residues. CDR3 in DNA: TGTGCCAGCCTGAGGGGGCTGGGGTACGAGCAGTACTTC. It is translated as CASLRGLGYEQYF.

This clone was seen a single time. The chain has TRBV2 and TRBJ2-1; 9 bases align to TRBD2. Germline V lookup: CDR1 SNHLY, CDR2 FYNNEI. The length of the CDR3 is 14 residues. Losses at the gene ends were 4 bases for V and 5 bases for J; bases not matched to a gene: 3. CDR3 amino acids: CASSGTSAHNEQFF. In nucleotides, the CDR3 is TGTGCCAGCAGTGGGACTAGCGCCCACAATGAGCAGTTCTTC.

The rearrangement joins TRBV7-9 to TRBJ2-5; the match to TRBD1 covers 7 bases. Germline lookup yields CDR1 SEHNR and CDR2 FQNEAQ (reference sequence). The CDR3 sequence is 15 residues long. Trimming cost V 1 base and J 3 bases; bases outside gene matches: 5. The CDR3 sequence is CASSLGFGTEETQYF. The CDR3 DNA reads TGTGCCAGCAGCTTAGGATTCGGGACAGAAGAGACCCAGTACTTC.

The CDR3 region has the DNA TGTGCCAGCACCCCAGGGTCATTCGGGACCCAGTACTTC. Protein: CASTPGSFGTQYF. The J gene is TRBJ2-5, the V gene TRBV14; D is possibly TRBD1 (5 bases). The CDR3 runs 13 residues. With 7 bases removed from V and 7 bases from J, the gap between germline ends came to 16 bases. CDR1 is SGHDN and CDR2 is FVKESK in the germline V gene.

In this sample, this clone turned up once. The chain recombines TRBV5-1 with TRBJ2-2, with 7 bases that match TRBD1. V lost 0 bases, J lost 7 bases, and 9 bases stayed unmatched. The CDR3 consists of 16 residues. CDR1 SGHRS and CDR2 YFSETQ come from the germline V gene. The CDR3 loop reads CASSLARQGAGGELFF. CDR3 DNA: TGCGCCAGCAGCTTGGCTAGACAGGGCGCTGGCGGGGAGCTGTTTTTT.

J is TRBJ2-3 and V is TRBV10-1; possibly TRBD2 for D (6 bases). With 2 bases removed from V and 3 bases from J, the gap between germline ends came to 15 bases. The CDR3 consists of 16 residues. The germline CDR1 and CDR2 sequences are WNHNN and SYGVQD (reference sequence). The CDR3, as DNA: TGCGCCAGCAGTGAGGATGGGAGGCGCGGTACAGATACGCAGTATTTT. Translation gives CASSEDGRRGTDTQYF.

This clone was observed a handful of times. The gene calls are TRBV5-6 and TRBJ1-3, with D tentatively TRBD1 (5 bases). CDR1 and CDR2 (germline): SGHDT, YYEEEE. Trimming removed 2 bases from V and 4 bases from J, with 10 bases in between. The CDR3 is made up of 14 amino acids. CDR3 protein: CASSFGGSGNTIYF. For the CDR3, the DNA is TGTGCCAGCAGCTTCGGGGGATCGGGAAACACCATATATTTT.

The V call is TRBV28, the J call TRBJ2-5, with 10 bases identical to TRBD2. Per the germline V gene, CDR1 is MDHEN and CDR2 is SYDVKM. The J segment lost 4 bases and the V segment lost 4 bases, leaving 6 bases of the junction unmatched. The CDR3 is 15 residues long. This CDR3 is CASSSLAGAVETQYF. CDR3 in DNA: TGTGCCAGCAGTTCGCTAGCGGGAGCGGTAGAGACCCAGTACTTC.

CDR3 DNA sequence: TGTGCCAGCAGCCGCACAGGCCCCCCCTCCTACGAGCAGTACTTC. Its protein product is CASSRTGPPSYEQYF. This sequence joins TRBV7-6 and TRBJ2-7, with D possibly matching TRBD1 (5 bases). Germline values: CDR1 SGHVS, CDR2 FNYEAQ. The CDR3 length is 15 residues. With 5 bases removed from V and 0 bases from J, the gap between germline ends came to 14 bases.

The chain recombines TRBV5-1 with TRBJ1-5; 9 nucleotides align to TRBD1. V gave up 2 bases and J gave up 4 bases; unmatched junction bases: 1. The CDR3 runs to 14 residues. Germline CDR1 reads SGHRS; CDR2 reads YFSETQ. This chain's CDR3 is CASSFGTGNQPQHF. The CDR3 DNA is TGCGCCAGCAGCTTTGGGACAGGGAATCAGCCCCAGCATTTT.

V gene TRBV4-1 combines with J gene TRBJ1-1; D may be TRBD1 (5 bases). Trimming took off 1 base at V and 1 base at J, with 10 bases between the two ends. CDR3 length equals 15 residues. Germline CDR1 reads MGHRA; CDR2 reads YSYEKL. The CDR3 loop reads CASSQANQGNTEAFF. Here the CDR3 DNA reads TGCGCCAGCAGCCAAGCAAACCAGGGGAACACTGAAGCTTTCTTT.